What follows are 5 T cell receptor beta chains derived from one specimen sequenced in a study of blood T cell repertoires in COVID-19. Assay: immunoSEQ multiplex PCR; the TCRdb copy retains only in-frame clones and omits some. The repertoire consists of roughly 99,000 clones, with roughly 90% occurring once and the leading ten covering under 5.5%. The specimen sequenced was peripheral blood. The receptors were sampled from a man aged 35 to 55 with active or convalescent COVID-19.

This chain uses TRBV25-1 with TRBJ2-1; 10 bases align to TRBD2. V trimming: 4 bases; J trimming: 9 bases; junction bases outside the gene matches: 9. CDR1 MGHDK and CDR2 SYGVNS come from the germline V gene. CDR3 length: 15 amino acids. The CDR3 loop is CASSAPLAGTSEQFF. The CDR3 DNA sequence: TGTGCCAGCAGTGCCCCACTAGCGGGGACTTCTGAGCAGTTCTTC.

V usage is TRBV3-1 (or the pseudogene TRBV3-2) and J usage is TRBJ1-1; D is unresolved. The V gene lost 1 base and the J gene lost 3 bases, with 15 bases spanning the gap. Per germline, CDR1 LGHDT and CDR2 YNNKEL (reference sequence). This CDR3 has 16 amino acids. CDR3 in amino acids: CASSQGPNMIHTEAFF. The DNA for the CDR3 is TGTGCCAGCAGCCAAGGCCCGAACATGATTCACACTGAAGCTTTCTTT.

J is TRBJ1-6 and V is TRBV5-4; no firm D call. The CDR3 has 17 residues. V gave up 3 bases and J gave up 7 bases, with 20 bases separating them. Germline-derived CDR1 and CDR2 are SGHNT and YYREEE (reference sequence). The CDR3 is CASSWSGTRRMNSPLHF. The CDR3, as DNA: TGTGCCAGCAGCTGGTCGGGTACCCGGAGGATGAATTCACCCCTCCACTTT.

The chain uses TRBV19 and TRBJ2-2; a possible D gene is TRBD2 (7 bases). Trimming took 3 bases from V and 7 from J, leaving 27 bases between them. Germline V gives CDR1 LNHDA, CDR2 SQIVND (reference sequence). The CDR3 covers 19 residues. The chain's CDR3 is CASSMFPRWREKGDGELFF. The CDR3 DNA reads TGTGCCAGTAGTATGTTTCCCCGGTGGCGGGAGAAGGGGGACGGGGAGCTGTTTTTT.

The CDR3 spells CASSPGVNEKLFF. Here the CDR3 DNA reads TGTGCCAGCAGCCCAGGGGTTAATGAAAAACTGTTTTTT. The V gene is TRBV7-3, the J gene TRBJ1-4; maybe TRBD1 (6 bases). CDR3 length equals 13 residues. V gave up 5 bases and J gave up 4 bases, with 8 bases separating them. Germline V CDR1 and CDR2: SGHTA, FQGTGA.